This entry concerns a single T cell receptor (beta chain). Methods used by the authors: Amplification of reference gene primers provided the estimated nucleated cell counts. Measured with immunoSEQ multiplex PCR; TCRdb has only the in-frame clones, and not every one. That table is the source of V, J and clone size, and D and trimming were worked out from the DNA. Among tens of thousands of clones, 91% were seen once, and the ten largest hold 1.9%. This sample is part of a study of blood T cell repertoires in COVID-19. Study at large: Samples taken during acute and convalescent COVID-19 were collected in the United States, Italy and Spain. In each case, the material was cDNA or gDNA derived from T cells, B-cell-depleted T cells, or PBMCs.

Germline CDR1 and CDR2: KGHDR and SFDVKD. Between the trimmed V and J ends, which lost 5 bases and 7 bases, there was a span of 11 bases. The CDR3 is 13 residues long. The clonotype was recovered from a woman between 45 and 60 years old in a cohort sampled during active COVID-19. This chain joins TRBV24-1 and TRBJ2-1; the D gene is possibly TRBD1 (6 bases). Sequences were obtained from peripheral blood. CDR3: CATSGPGENEQFF. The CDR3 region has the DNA TGTGCCACCAGTGGACCAGGGGAAAATGAGCAGTTCTTC.